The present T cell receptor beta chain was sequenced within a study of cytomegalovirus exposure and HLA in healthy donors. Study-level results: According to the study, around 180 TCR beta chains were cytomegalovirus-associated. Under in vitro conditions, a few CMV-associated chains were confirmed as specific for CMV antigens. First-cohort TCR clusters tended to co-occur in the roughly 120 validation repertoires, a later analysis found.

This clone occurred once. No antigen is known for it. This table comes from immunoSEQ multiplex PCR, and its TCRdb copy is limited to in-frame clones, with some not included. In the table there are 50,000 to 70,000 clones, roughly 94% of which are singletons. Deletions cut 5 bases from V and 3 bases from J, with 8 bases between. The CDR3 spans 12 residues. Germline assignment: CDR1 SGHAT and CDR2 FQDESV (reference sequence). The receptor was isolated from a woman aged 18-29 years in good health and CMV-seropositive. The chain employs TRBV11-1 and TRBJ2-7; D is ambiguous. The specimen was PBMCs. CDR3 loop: CASSRTDYEQYF. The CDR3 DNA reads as TGTGCCAGCAGCCGTACAGACTACGAGCAGTACTTC.